The 24 T cell receptor beta chains below were found in one sample sequenced in a study of control samples from healthy donors and cancer patients. Only in-frame clones appear in the TCRdb table, and some are missing; sequencing was by immunoSEQ multiplex PCR. The sample shows over 65,000 clones, 85% to 90% of them seen only once. The specimen sequenced was PBMCs. These receptors all stem from a woman aged 45-65 years with colorectal cancer.

The rearrangement joins TRBV19 to TRBJ1-2, with a tentative D call TRBD1 (5 bases). Per germline, CDR1 LNHDA and CDR2 SQIVND (reference sequence). The CDR3 consists of 13 residues. V shed 7 bases and J shed 4 bases, with 13 bases lying between them. The CDR3 nucleotides read TGTGCCAGTAACGGGGGGACCTCCTATGGCTACACCTTC. Its protein product is CASNGGTSYGYTF.

V usage is TRBV3-1 (or the pseudogene TRBV3-2) and J usage is TRBJ2-7, with D hard to call. The CDR3 is 12 residues long. Per the germline V gene, CDR1 is LGHDT and CDR2 is YNNKEL (reference sequence). V was shortened by 4 bases and J by 4 bases, with 8 bases between the two germline ends. The CDR3 coding sequence is TGTGCCAGCAGCCGAGGATCTTACGAGCAGTACGTC. This codes for CASSRGSYEQYV.

The chain joins TRBV28 to TRBJ2-2; 8 positions match TRBD1. Trimming cost V 4 bases and J 6 bases; bases outside gene matches: 16. The CDR3 has 18 amino acids. Germline CDR1 MDHEN, CDR2 SYDVKM. The CDR3: CASSSPRWSQGASGELFF. The CDR3 DNA is TGTGCCAGCAGTTCCCCCCGGTGGTCGCAGGGGGCATCCGGGGAGCTGTTTTTT.

This rearrangement joins TRBV27 to TRBJ2-2; 8 bases align to TRBD2. This CDR3 region has 15 residues. Trimming took 0 bases from V and 7 from J; bases not matched to a gene: 4. Germline V CDR1 and CDR2: MNHEY, SMNVEV (reference sequence). CDR3 loop: CASSLSSSGFGELFF. Here the CDR3 DNA reads TGTGCCAGCAGTTTATCGTCTAGCGGGTTCGGGGAGCTGTTTTTT.

The V call is TRBV24-1, the J call TRBJ1-2; 12 bases match TRBD1. The germline CDR1 and CDR2 sequences are KGHDR and SFDVKD. Germline trimming cut 7 bases from V and 6 bases from J; bases unmatched to any gene: 8. CDR3 length: 15 residues. DNA of the CDR3: TGTGCCACCAGCCCGGGACAGGGGGCTTTCAATGGCTACACCTTC. It codes for CATSPGQGAFNGYTF.

The chain carries TRBV5-8 and TRBJ1-2, with a tentative D call TRBD1 (6 bases). V lost 0 bases and J 0 bases, leaving 9 bases between the germline ends. This CDR3 is built from 15 residues. Germline CDR1 and CDR2: SGHTS and YDEGEE. The CDR3 nucleotides read TGTGCCAGCAGCTTGGGGGGGCCTTCTAACTATGGCTACACCTTC. This translates into CASSLGGPSNYGYTF.

V is TRBV10-3 and J is TRBJ2-2; the match to TRBD1 covers 11 bases. CDR1 and CDR2 from the germline V gene are ENHRY and SYGVKD. Germline trimming cut 6 bases from V and 1 base from J; bases unmatched to any gene: 4. This CDR3 is built from 16 residues. The DNA for the CDR3 is TGTGCCATCAGCAGCGGGACAGGGGGGAACACCGGGGAGCTGTTTTTT. Translated, it gives CAISSGTGGNTGELFF.

The rearrangement links TRBV11-2 to TRBJ1-3; D remains unclear. The CDR3 sequence is 16 residues long. Trimming took 4 bases from V and 0 from J, leaving 13 bases between them. CDR1 SGHAT and CDR2 FQNNGV come from the germline V gene. The CDR3, as DNA: TGTGCCAGCAGCTCCGAGGACTGGTACTCTGGAAACACCATATATTTT. Residues: CASSSEDWYSGNTIYF.

The J gene is TRBJ2-5, the V gene TRBV27, with D perhaps being TRBD1 or TRBD2 (6 bases each). This CDR3 contains 18 residues. From germline, CDR1 is MNHEY and CDR2 SMNVEV (reference sequence). Trimming took 2 bases from V and 4 from J, leaving 23 bases between them. The CDR3: CASSLIWPGAGRLETQYF. In nucleotides, the CDR3 is TGTGCCAGCAGTTTAATCTGGCCGGGGGCGGGGAGGTTAGAGACCCAGTACTTC.

This rearrangement joins TRBV3-1 (or the pseudogene TRBV3-2) to TRBJ1-6; perhaps TRBD1 as D (6 bases). V lost 1 base to trimming and J lost 8 bases, with 12 bases between them. Germline CDR1 reads LGHDT; CDR2 reads YNNKEL (reference sequence). This CDR3 is 15 amino acids long. The CDR3 sequence: CASSQGVGGDSPLHF. CDR3 in DNA: TGTGCCAGCAGCCAAGGAGTAGGGGGGGATTCACCCCTCCACTTT.

V is TRBV18 and J is TRBJ1-2, with 7 nucleotides matching TRBD1. The length of the CDR3 is 18 residues. Germline-derived CDR1 and CDR2 are KGHSH and LQKENI. V trimming: 3 bases; J trimming: 0 bases; junction bases outside the gene matches: 13. CDR3 residues: CASSPGGTEIFTNYGYTF. CDR3 nucleotides: TGTGCCAGCTCACCGGGTGGGACAGAAATCTTTACTAACTATGGCTACACCTTC. The full variable domain, with the rest looked up from reference TRBV18 and TRBJ1-2, is NAGVMQNPRHLVRRRGQEARLRCSPMKGHSHVYWYRQLPEEGLKFMVYLQKENIIDESGMPKERFSAEFPKEGPSILRIQQVVRGDSAAYFCASSPGGTEIFTNYGYTFGSGTRLTVV.

The V gene is TRBV10-2, the J gene TRBJ2-7; 8 bases line up with TRBD1. The CDR3 is 12 amino acids. With 8 bases clipped from V and 3 bases from J, the junction kept 3 bases outside the gene matches. Germline CDR1 and CDR2: WSHSY and SAAADI. CDR3 in DNA: TGCGCCAGCGGAGGACAGGGCTACGAGCAGTACGTC. This gives the protein CASGGQGYEQYV.

The chain links TRBV7-8 to TRBJ1-2; 7 nucleotides line up with TRBD1. Losses at the gene ends were 2 bases for V and 3 bases for J; bases not matched to a gene: 9. This CDR3 region has 16 residues. Germline assignment: CDR1 SGHVS and CDR2 FQNEAQ. In DNA form, the CDR3 reads TGTGCCAGCAGCTTAATTGGGTCCCAGGGGGACTATGGCTACACCTTC. Amino acid sequence: CASSLIGSQGDYGYTF.

CDR3 nucleotides: TGTGCTAGTGGTTTGGCAATGGACAGGGCTGGCTACACCTTC. Residues: CASGLAMDRAGYTF. The chain has TRBV12-5 and TRBJ1-2; 8 bases fit TRBD1. This CDR3 spans 14 amino acids. CDR1 is LGHNT and CDR2 is FRNRAP in the germline V gene. J gave up 7 bases and V 1 base, and 5 bases lay outside the gene matches.

The V and J genes are TRBV7-2 and TRBJ1-6; D may be TRBD1 (6 bases). V was pared by 5 bases and J by 10 bases, with 15 bases between. The CDR3 length is 14 residues. Germline CDR1 and CDR2: SGHTA and FQGNSA. In nucleotides, the CDR3 is TGTGCCAGCAGCCTCGACAGGTTCAGGTCACCCCTCCACTTT. As protein: CASSLDRFRSPLHF. Supplemented by reference TRBV7-2 and TRBJ1-6, the full variable domain reads GAGVSQSPSNKVTEKGKDVELRCDPISGHTALYWYRQSLGQGLEFLIYFQGNSAPDKSGLPSDRFSAERTGGSVSTLTIQRTQQEDSAVYLCASSLDRFRSPLHFGNGTRLTVT.

This clone has a single count. The gene calls are TRBV29-1 and TRBJ2-2; the match to TRBD1 covers 8 bases. V lost 7 bases, J lost 2 bases, and 9 bases stayed unmatched. Germline values: CDR1 SQVTM, CDR2 ANQGSEA. The CDR3 covers 15 residues. CDR3 nucleotides: TGCAGCGCGAGACAGGGGAGTTCCAACACCGGGGAGCTGTTTTTT. This encodes CSARQGSSNTGELFF.

The gene calls are TRBV7-2 and TRBJ1-4; 9 bases align to TRBD1. Trimming at V came to 5 bases and at J to 8 bases, leaving 6 bases not matched to a gene. CDR1 is SGHTA, CDR2 FQGNSA, per germline. This CDR3 is 14 amino acids long. CDR3 region: CASSNRDREEKLFF. CDR3 coding DNA: TGTGCCAGCAGCAACCGGGACAGGGAGGAAAAACTGTTTTTT.

The V gene is TRBV5-6, the J gene TRBJ2-3, with 8 bases lining up with TRBD1. CDR3 length: 14 residues. V gave up 4 bases and J gave up 1 base; unmatched junction bases: 2. CDR1 and CDR2 (germline): SGHDT, YYEEEE. The CDR3 here is CASSEGQGTDTQYF. The CDR3 DNA reads as TGTGCCAGCAGCGAGGGACAGGGCACAGATACGCAGTATTTT.

A single count supports this clone. Other DNA sequences in this sample translate to the same CDR3. V usage is TRBV5-1 and J usage is TRBJ2-3; possible D gene TRBD2, 6 bases. Per germline, CDR1 SGHRS and CDR2 YFSETQ. This CDR3 spans 14 amino acids. Trimming left V 4 bases short and J 0 bases short, with 9 bases between. The CDR3 coding sequence is TGCGCCAGCAGCCCGGGGGAAAGCACAGATACGCAGTATTTT. It is translated as CASSPGESTDTQYF.

The chain joins TRBV7-2 to TRBJ2-3, with 11 nucleotides matching TRBD2. J gave up 9 bases and V 6 bases, and 8 bases lay outside the gene matches. The germline gives CDR1 SGHTA, CDR2 FQGNSA. There are 14 residues in the CDR3. The CDR3 loop reads CASSLSGGAHTQYF. CDR3 nucleotide sequence: TGTGCCAGCAGTCTTAGCGGGGGGGCTCACACGCAGTATTTT.

J is TRBJ2-1 and V is TRBV12-5, with 9 bases fitting TRBD2. CDR3 size: 16 residues. Per the germline V gene, CDR1 is LGHNT and CDR2 is FRNRAP. With V trimmed by 0 bases and J by 5 bases, 5 bases remained unmatched. The CDR3 region is CASGLVLAGGDNEQFF. The CDR3 DNA follows: TGTGCTAGTGGTTTGGTCTTGGCGGGGGGGGACAATGAGCAGTTCTTC.

The chain uses TRBV2 and TRBJ1-1, with D maybe TRBD1 (5 bases). The ends were cut back, 2 bases at V and 0 bases at J, with 10 bases in the middle. Germline CDR1 and CDR2: SNHLY and FYNNEI. The CDR3 consists of 15 residues. The CDR3 coding sequence is TGTGCCAGCAGTGAACAGGGAGGGTTGAACACTGAAGCTTTCTTT. Its translation is CASSEQGGLNTEAFF.

This chain uses TRBV28 with TRBJ2-7, with 10 bases fitting TRBD1. The CDR3 has 17 amino acids. Germline V lookup: CDR1 MDHEN, CDR2 SYDVKM. After removal of 6 bases from V and 5 bases from J, the junction contained 16 bases not matched to a gene. The CDR3 reads CASSTTGTGVGSHEQYV. CDR3 in DNA: TGTGCCAGCAGCACAACCGGGACAGGGGTCGGATCCCACGAGCAGTACGTC.

The chain recombines TRBV15 with TRBJ1-1, with unresolved D. V lost 0 bases and J lost 3, with 8 bases in between. This CDR3 has 14 residues. Germline CDR1 LNHNV, CDR2 YYDKDF (reference sequence). The CDR3 bases are TGTGCCACCAGCAGAGATCGGATTCACACTGAAGCTTTCTTT. Amino acid sequence: CATSRDRIHTEAFF.